Listed below are T cell receptor beta chains from one sample, sequenced in a study of T cell responses to AZD1222 COVID-19 vaccine. The repertoire was sequenced with immunoSEQ multiplex PCR; TCRdb's copy has only in-frame clones and lacks some. The sample lists under 250,000 clones, 85% to 95% occurring once. The sequencing used peripheral blood, collected on day 0 of MenACWY control vaccination. The origin of the receptors is an adult in good health. Both conserved end residues are part of each CDR3. Each record gives: V gene, clone size, D gene, J gene, CDR3 protein, CDR3 DNA. A D gene is named only where the DNA matches it firmly. Some rows have no size entry. The others give once, few or many, or a class for an expanded clone.

>TRBV6-5|.|.|TRBJ2-3
CASSYGGPTTDTQYF
TGTGCCAGCAGTTACGGGGGGCCCACCACAGATACGCAGTATTTT
>TRBV5-5|.|TRBD1|TRBJ1-2
CASSREGQGGYGYTF
TGTGCCAGCAGCCGGGAGGGACAGGGCGGCTATGGCTACACCTTC
>TRBV19|.|.|TRBJ1-5
CAPSCGQHQPQHF
TGTGCCCCCTCGTGCGGACAGCATCAGCCCCAGCATTTT
>TRBV7-2|.|.|TRBJ1-1
CASSPRGADTEAFF
TGTGCCAGCAGCCCCCGGGGGGCGGACACTGAAGCTTTCTTT
>TRBV5-6|.|.|TRBJ1-1
CASSLADAEAFF
TGTGCCAGCAGCTTGGCTGATGCTGAAGCTTTCTTT
>TRBV7-9|.|.|TRBJ1-1
CASSLSAEAFF
TGTGCCAGCAGCTTATCGGCCGAAGCTTTCTTT
>TRBV29-1|.|.|TRBJ2-1
CSVEGGGPSSYNEQFF
TGCAGCGTTGAAGGTGGCGGACCAAGCTCCTACAATGAGCAGTTCTTC
>TRBV5-5|.|.|TRBJ2-7
CASSPPGQVPYEQYF
TGTGCCAGCAGCCCCCCGGGCCAGGTCCCCTACGAGCAGTACTTC
>TRBV5-1|.|.|TRBJ2-7
CASSTPGGEQYF
TGCGCCAGCAGCACCCCCGGGGGCGAGCAGTACTTC
>TRBV28|.|TRBD1|TRBJ2-1
CASSPTGTGGYNEQFF
TGTGCCAGCAGTCCCACCGGGACAGGGGGTTACAATGAGCAGTTCTTC
>TRBV10-2|.|.|TRBJ1-5
CASGEGNNQPQHF
TGCGCCAGCGGGGAGGGGAACAATCAGCCCCAGCATTTT
>TRBV14|.|TRBD1|TRBJ2-3
CASSQKGTGTALDTQYF
TGTGCCAGCAGCCAAAAAGGCACCGGGACAGCGCTAGATACGCAGTATTTT
>TRBV27|.|.|TRBJ1-5
CASSLGYYSNQPQHF
TGTGCCAGCAGTTTGGGATACTATAGCAATCAGCCCCAGCATTTT
>TRBV19|.|.|TRBJ2-3
CASSFPATDTQYF
TGTGCCAGTAGTTTCCCGGCGACAGATACGCAGTATTTT
>TRBV3-1/TRBV3-2|.|TRBD1|TRBJ2-7
CASSQVSAGGSYEQYF
TGTGCCAGCAGCCAAGTTAGTGCAGGGGGCTCCTACGAGCAGTACTTC
>TRBV7-2|.|.|TRBJ2-1
CASSLGARAGNEQFF
TGTGCCAGCAGCTTAGGGGCCAGGGCGGGGAATGAGCAGTTCTTC
>TRBV2|once|.|TRBJ1-5
CASRLRESIGQPQHF
TGTGCCAGCAGGCTAAGGGAGAGTATAGGGCAGCCCCAGCATTTT
>TRBV3-1/TRBV3-2|.|TRBD2|TRBJ2-1
CASSPPRAGHNEQFF
TGTGCCAGCAGCCCACCTCGAGCGGGGCACAATGAGCAGTTCTTC
>TRBV11-2|.|.|TRBJ2-1
CASSSPGKYNEQFF
TGTGCCAGCAGCTCTCCCGGGAAGTACAATGAGCAGTTCTTC
>TRBV3-1/TRBV3-2|.|TRBD1|TRBJ1-2
CASSPTTGGNYGYTF
TGTGCCAGCAGCCCAACGACAGGGGGAAACTATGGCTACACCTTC
>TRBV19|.|.|TRBJ2-1
CASSIIPKADEQFF
TGTGCCAGTAGTATTATTCCCAAGGCCGATGAGCAGTTCTTC
>TRBV3-1/TRBV3-2|.|.|TRBJ1-1
CASSQAEAGNTEAFF
TGTGCCAGCAGCCAAGCAGAGGCGGGCAACACTGAAGCTTTCTTT
>TRBV5-4|.|TRBD1|TRBJ1-1
CASSSQTGLNTEAFF
TGTGCCAGCAGCTCACAGACAGGGTTGAACACTGAAGCTTTCTTT
>TRBV6-5|.|.|TRBJ1-5
CASSWAIAQPQHF
TGTGCCAGCAGTTGGGCTATAGCGCAGCCCCAGCATTTT
>TRBV3-1/TRBV3-2|.|TRBD1|TRBJ1-5
CASSRTGLVGPQHF
TGTGCCAGCAGCCGGACAGGCCTTGTCGGGCCCCAGCATTTT
>TRBV15|.|TRBD1|TRBJ1-2
CATSSGQASGYTF
TGTGCCACCAGCTCGGGACAGGCTTCTGGCTACACCTTC
>TRBV2|.|TRBD2|TRBJ2-1
CASRASGGYFTSYNEQFF
TGTGCCAGCAGAGCGAGCGGGGGATATTTTACCTCCTACAATGAGCAGTTCTTC
>TRBV7-2|.|TRBD2|TRBJ2-4
CASSTRLAGENIQYF
TGTGCCAGCAGCACACGACTAGCGGGGGAAAACATTCAGTACTTC
>TRBV27|.|TRBD1|TRBJ2-4
CASSLSTGGKNIQYF
TGTGCCAGCAGTTTATCGACAGGGGGCAAAAACATTCAGTACTTC
>TRBV30|.|.|TRBJ1-1
CAWSVEGFTEAFF
TGTGCCTGGAGTGTGGAGGGATTCACTGAAGCTTTCTTT
>TRBV5-6|.|.|TRBJ2-5
CASSHQETQYF
TGTGCCAGCAGCCACCAGGAGACCCAGTACTTC
>TRBV11-2|.|.|TRBJ2-3
CASSLGGPTDTQYF
TGTGCCAGCAGCTTAGGGGGGCCTACAGATACGCAGTATTTT
>TRBV6-2/TRBV6-3|once|TRBD1|TRBJ1-4
CAIRPGQAVATNEKLFF
TGTGCCATCCGCCCTGGACAGGCCGTTGCAACTAATGAAAAACTGTTTTTT
>TRBV6-5|.|.|TRBJ1-4
CASSRTGNNEKLFF
TGTGCCAGCAGTCGAACGGGAAACAATGAAAAACTGTTTTTT
>TRBV9|.|.|TRBJ1-6
CASSFEGGLNSPLHF
TGTGCCAGCAGCTTCGAGGGGGGCCTTAATTCACCCCTCCACTTT
>TRBV12-5|.|TRBD1|TRBJ1-2
CASGTGQGRGYTF
TGTGCTAGTGGCACGGGACAGGGTCGCGGCTACACCTTC
>TRBV10-2|.|TRBD1|TRBJ2-7
CASSGGTGGLREQYF
TGCGCCAGCAGTGGAGGGACAGGGGGCCTCCGGGAGCAGTACTTC
>TRBV28|.|TRBD1|TRBJ1-4
CASSPGGQPGEKLFF
TGTGCCAGCAGTCCAGGGGGACAACCGGGCGAAAAACTGTTTTTT